What follows is one T cell receptor beta chain and its context. Profiling relied on immunoSEQ multiplex PCR, and the TCRdb table lists in-frame clones only, not all of them. Among about 140,000 clones listed, roughly 81% were seen once. This sample was included in a study of blood T cell repertoires in COVID-19. Study information: Samples representing acute and convalescent COVID-19 were sourced from the United States, Italy and Spain. The cDNA or gDNA used as material had been derived from T cells, B-cell-depleted T cells, or PBMCs.

Participants had their cohort set by participant-reported clinical history. This CDR3 region has 15 residues. Germline CDR1 MNHEY, CDR2 SVGAGI. The V end lost 2 bases, the J end lost 5 bases, and 15 bases lay between the germline ends. This chain uses TRBV6-5 with TRBJ1-1; tentative D call: TRBD1 (5 bases). The clonotype was recovered from a woman between 45 and 60 years old with acute COVID-19. Sample: PBMCs or T cells enriched from blood (not recorded which). This CDR3 reads CASSYDPRARTEAFF. As DNA, the CDR3 is TGTGCCAGCAGTTACGACCCCAGGGCAAGAACTGAAGCTTTCTTT.